This T cell receptor beta chain was obtained from a study of HIV-infected patients and healthy controls. Whole blood was used without fractionation, so all unsorted peripheral T cells were included. The RNA source was a roughly 2.5 ml peripheral blood draw. In its sample, this clonotype is medium-sized (0.01 to 0.1%). Its antigen is still unknown. This CDR3 is built from 14 residues. Trimming cost V 5 bases and J 12 bases; bases outside gene matches: 7. Reverse transcription used approximately 500 ng RNA and constant-region primers for alpha and beta. Using multiplexing indices, alpha and beta chain libraries were generated apart by chain-specific third strand synthesis. In TCRdb, the 5' RACE reads were re-called with MiXCR into one record per CDR3 protein. The sample lists some 10,000 distinct CDR3 sequences; 7% to 8.5% were seen once. General study points: No HLA typing of donors was done in this study. Healthy control repertoires had roughly threefold more distinct CDR3s than untreated HIV+ repertoires, and higher Shannon diversity.

This material consisted of blood, taken before antiretroviral therapy. The chain combines TRBV12-3 or TRBV12-4 with TRBJ1-4; 12 positions match TRBD1. The TCR was taken from an adult with HIV infection. The CDR3 DNA follows: TGTGCCAGCAGTCAGGGACAGGGGGCGGGAGAACTGTTTTTT. This codes for CASSQGQGAGELFF.